The 27 T cell receptor beta chains reported below all come from one sample, sequenced in a study of OX40 agonist ivuxolimab in advanced cancers. Some clones are missing from TCRdb's copy, which holds only in-frame ones; the method was immunoSEQ multiplex PCR. The data hold 70,000 to 80,000 clones, with about 81% observed a single time. The specimen comprised CD4+ or CD8+ T cells sorted from blood, sampled in a trial of the OX40 agonist ivuxolimab. Every receptor here comes from an adult with an advanced solid tumor such as melanoma, head and neck, liver or kidney cancer.

The genes are TRBV28 and TRBJ1-1; TRBD1 is a possible D gene (6 bases). This CDR3 comprises 15 residues. Germline CDR1 is MDHEN and CDR2 is SYDVKM. The ends were cut back, 3 bases at V and 2 bases at J, with 13 bases in the middle. The CDR3 DNA follows: TGTGCCAGCAGTTTGGGGGGGGCGCATAACACTGAAGCTTTCTTT. Residues: CASSLGGAHNTEAFF.

The V and J genes are TRBV5-8 and TRBJ1-4; D might be TRBD1 (6 bases). The CDR3 covers 14 residues. Germline-derived CDR1 and CDR2 are SGHTS and YDEGEE. The ends were cut back, 4 bases at V and 4 bases at J, with 11 bases in the middle. The CDR3 DNA is TGTGCCAGCAGCCTGGACAGAAATAATGAAAAACTGTTTTTT. It encodes CASSLDRNNEKLFF.

The chain uses TRBV29-1 and TRBJ2-2, with D perhaps assigned TRBD1 or TRBD2 (6 bases each). The germline CDR1 and CDR2 sequences are SQVTM and ANQGSEA. The CDR3 is 13 amino acids. V dropped 7 bases and J dropped 0 bases, with 9 bases sitting between them. The CDR3: CSGGDTNTGELFF. The CDR3 bases are TGCAGCGGGGGGGACACGAACACCGGGGAGCTGTTTTTT.

This clone was observed a few times. This chain joins TRBV4-2 and TRBJ2-3; 7 bases map to TRBD2. Unmatched junction bases numbered 1, after V lost 3 bases and J lost 1 base. Germline assignment: CDR1 LGHNA and CDR2 YNFKEQ. The CDR3 runs to 14 residues. The CDR3 reads CASSHGRGTDTQYF. In DNA, the CDR3 is TGTGCCAGCAGCCATGGGAGGGGCACAGATACGCAGTATTTT.

V gene TRBV11-3 combines with J gene TRBJ2-7; D is unclear. Germline assignment: CDR1 SGHNT and CDR2 YENEEA. The V and J ends lost 6 bases and 1 base respectively, with 10 bases between them. The CDR3 consists of 13 residues. The CDR3 region is CASRTEKSYEQYF. The CDR3 coding sequence is TGTGCCAGCAGAACCGAAAAATCCTACGAGCAGTACTTC.

The chain employs TRBV6-1 and TRBJ1-1; D is unresolved. The CDR3 totals 15 residues. Germline V gene sequence: CDR1 MNHNS, CDR2 SASEGT. The germline V and J ends were trimmed by 2 bases and 4 bases, with 14 bases remaining between them. CDR3 nucleotides: TGTGCCAGCAGTGAAAGGATGGGAATTCCCACTGAAGCTTTCTTT. Translation: CASSERMGIPTEAFF.

The rearrangement links TRBV4-1 to TRBJ2-3; TRBD1 matches at 7 bases. Germline CDR1 reads MGHRA; CDR2 reads YSYEKL. With V trimmed by 2 bases and J by 4 bases, 0 bases remained unmatched. The CDR3 extends over 13 amino acids. This CDR3 is CASSQQGADTQYF. The CDR3 DNA reads TGCGCCAGCAGCCAACAGGGGGCAGATACGCAGTATTTT.

The genes are TRBV19 and TRBJ1-5; 9 positions match TRBD1. The germline V gene has CDR1 LNHDA and CDR2 SQIVND (reference sequence). Losses at the gene ends were 3 bases for V and 3 bases for J; bases not matched to a gene: 15. This CDR3 is 19 amino acids long. The CDR3 bases are TGTGCCAGTAGTATCCGGGACAGGGAAACCCATCGAGTCAATCAGCCCCAGCATTTT. The encoded protein is CASSIRDRETHRVNQPQHF.

This clone was recorded once. The chain links TRBV5-8 to TRBJ1-2; the match to TRBD1 covers 7 bases. The CDR3 length is 14 residues. The V gene end was trimmed by 0 bases and the J gene end by 9 bases; junction bases not matched to a gene: 8. CDR1 is SGHTS and CDR2 is YDEGEE in the germline V gene. The CDR3, as DNA: TGTGCCAGCAGCTTGGGTCGGAGGGGGCTTAGCTACACCTTC. Translating gives CASSLGRRGLSYTF.

This clone appeared once. The V call is TRBV18, the J call TRBJ1-1, with 9 bases lining up with TRBD1. With 6 bases clipped from V and 5 bases from J, the junction kept 10 bases outside the gene matches. In germline, CDR1 is KGHSH, CDR2 LQKENI. The CDR3 covers 15 residues. The CDR3 DNA sequence: TGTGCCAGCTCCCTCGACAGGGGGGGAGGGACTGAAGCTTTCTTT. As protein: CASSLDRGGGTEAFF.

The V call is TRBV5-1, the J call TRBJ2-7; tentatively, D is TRBD2 (5 bases). V was shortened by 1 base and J by 3 bases, with 11 bases between the two germline ends. The CDR3 spans 14 residues. Per germline, CDR1 SGHRS and CDR2 YFSETQ. CDR3 in DNA: TGCGCCAGCAGCTTGAAGTCTGAGGGCTACGAGCAGTACTTC. It specifies CASSLKSEGYEQYF. The variable domain in full, completed from reference TRBV5-1 and TRBJ2-7, reads KAGVTQTPRYLIKTRGQQVTLSCSPISGHRSVSWYQQTPGQGLQFLFEYFSETQRNKGNFPGRFSGRQFSNSRSEMNVSTLELGDSALYLCASSLKSEGYEQYFGPGTRLTVT.

The chain joins TRBV11-2 to TRBJ2-7; a weak D match, TRBD1 (6 bases). Between the trimmed V and J ends, which lost 0 bases and 0 bases, there was a span of 9 bases. Germline V lookup: CDR1 SGHAT, CDR2 FQNNGV. This CDR3 is 15 amino acids long. This CDR3 is CASSLETGRSYEQYF. The CDR3, as DNA: TGTGCCAGCAGCTTAGAGACAGGCCGCTCCTACGAGCAGTACTTC.

This chain connects TRBV29-1 to TRBJ2-2; tentatively, D is TRBD1 (6 bases). CDR1 is SQVTM, CDR2 ANQGSEA, per germline. Trimming took 5 bases from V and 9 from J, leaving 25 bases between them. The CDR3 length is 16 residues. The DNA for the CDR3 is TGCAGCGTTTTATTGAGAGGGCAGGGGCTTTCGAGGGAGCTGTTTTTT. Its translation: CSVLLRGQGLSRELFF.

The rearrangement links TRBV7-2 to TRBJ2-1; 8 positions agree with TRBD1. Germline loops: CDR1 SGHTA, CDR2 FQGNSA. Trimming took 1 base from V and 9 from J; bases not matched to a gene: 2. This CDR3 has 13 amino acids. The CDR3 is CASSLVQGAEQFF. The CDR3 DNA sequence: TGTGCCAGCAGCTTAGTGCAGGGGGCTGAGCAGTTCTTC.

This chain joins TRBV7-9 and TRBJ2-3; 7 bases are a match to TRBD2. CDR3 length: 15 residues. CDR1 and CDR2 (germline): SEHNR, FQNEAQ (reference sequence). V lost 4 bases and J lost 1; bases outside the gene matches: 5. The CDR3 loop reads CASSSVAGGTDTQYF. The CDR3 DNA follows: TGTGCCAGCAGCTCAGTCGCGGGGGGCACAGATACGCAGTATTTT.

The V gene is TRBV7-6, the J gene TRBJ1-5, with D uncertain. V lost 4 bases and J 7 bases, leaving 8 bases between the germline ends. Germline loops: CDR1 SGHVS, CDR2 FNYEAQ. CDR3 length equals 12 residues. Here the CDR3 reads CASSSVDQPQHF. The CDR3 coding sequence is TGTGCCAGCAGCTCCGTAGACCAGCCCCAGCATTTT.

The chain is built from TRBV7-5 and TRBJ1-1; the table's D call of TRBD1 was not tested on the DNA. TRBV7-5 represents a pseudogene. CDR3 size: 16 residues. The chain's CDR3 is CASSLMGTGGNTEAFF. In DNA, the CDR3 is TGTGCCAGCAGTCTCATGGGGACAGGGGGAAACACTGAAGCTTTCTTT.

The rearrangement uses TRBV5-1 and TRBJ1-2; TRBD1 agrees at 7 bases. J gave up 4 bases and V 5 bases, and 14 bases lay outside the gene matches. CDR1 and CDR2 from the germline V gene are SGHRS and YFSETQ. The length of the CDR3 is 16 residues. The CDR3 reads CASSPRQGLGVYGYTF. The CDR3 nucleotides are TGCGCCAGCAGTCCGCGACAGGGCCTAGGGGTCTATGGCTACACCTTC.

This chain joins TRBV19 and TRBJ2-7, with D unresolved. The V gene lost 3 bases and the J gene lost 3 bases, with 9 bases spanning the gap. The V gene's germline CDR1 is LNHDA and CDR2 SQIVND (reference sequence). This CDR3 contains 13 residues. CDR3 bases: TGTGCCAGTAGTATGCAGGTAGACTACGAGCAGTACTTC. Encoded protein: CASSMQVDYEQYF. Combining the CDR3 with reference TRBV19 and TRBJ2-7 gives the whole variable domain DGGITQSPKYLFRKEGQNVTLSCEQNLNHDAMYWYRQDPGQGLRLIYYSQIVNDFQKGDIAEGYSVSREKKESFPLTVTSAQKNPTAFYLCASSMQVDYEQYFGPGTRLTVT.

The CDR3 reads CASSEGQQYEQYF. CDR3 sequence (DNA): TGTGCCAGCAGTGAGGGACAGCAATACGAGCAGTACTTC. The J gene is TRBJ2-7, the V gene TRBV6-1; 7 bases are shared with TRBD1. Germline V CDR1 and CDR2: MNHNS, SASEGT. The CDR3 spans 13 residues. V lost 3 bases to trimming and J lost 4 bases; unmatched junction nucleotides: 3.

V usage is TRBV29-1 and J usage is TRBJ1-1; 8 nucleotides match TRBD1. Germline V gene lookup returns CDR1 SQVTM and CDR2 ANQGSEA. The V gene end was trimmed by 6 bases and the J gene end by 10 bases; junction bases not matched to a gene: 7. The CDR3 contains 11 residues. Here the CDR3 reads CSVQAGTGAFF. CDR3 coding DNA: TGCAGCGTCCAGGCCGGGACAGGAGCTTTCTTT.

This clone appeared a single time. The V and J genes are TRBV27 and TRBJ1-5; D possibly corresponds to TRBD1 (6 bases). V gave up 2 bases and J gave up 6 bases, with 11 bases separating them. The CDR3 sequence is 14 residues long. Germline lookup yields CDR1 MNHEY and CDR2 SMNVEV (reference sequence). The CDR3 DNA reads TGTGCCAGCAGTTTACGGGGGGGCGGTCAGCCCCAGCATTTT. As protein: CASSLRGGGQPQHF.

This clone was picked up one time. J is TRBJ2-2 and V is TRBV9; D unclear. This CDR3 comprises 13 residues. The germline gives CDR1 SGDLS, CDR2 YYNGEE. The V gene lost 5 bases and the J gene lost 7 bases, with 12 bases spanning the gap. The CDR3: CASSGWNDGELFF. The CDR3 bases are TGTGCCAGCAGTGGGTGGAATGACGGGGAGCTGTTTTTT. The full variable domain, in which reference TRBV9 and TRBJ2-2 provide the parts outside the CDR3, is DSGVTQTPKHLITATGQRVTLRCSPRSGDLSVYWYQQSLDQGLQFLIQYYNGEERAKGNILERFSAQQFPDLHSELNLSSLELGDSALYFCASSGWNDGELFFGEGSRLTVL.

This rearrangement joins TRBV11-2 to TRBJ2-3; D is tentatively TRBD1 or TRBD2 (5 bases each). This CDR3 has 13 residues. From germline, CDR1 is SGHAT and CDR2 FQNNGV. With 3 bases removed from V and 5 bases from J, the gap between germline ends came to 9 bases. The DNA of the CDR3 is TGTGCCAGCAGCTTGGGGGTACTAGATACGCAGTATTTT. Its translation is CASSLGVLDTQYF.

The chain recombines TRBV5-4 with TRBJ2-3, with 10 bases lining up with TRBD2. CDR1 and CDR2 (germline): SGHNT, YYREEE (reference sequence). CDR3 length equals 15 residues. After removal of 1 base from V and 1 base from J, the junction contained 0 bases not matched to a gene. As DNA, the CDR3 is TGTGCCAGCAGCTTGCTAGCGGGGGGCACAGATACGCAGTATTTT. Translated, it gives CASSLLAGGTDTQYF.

The chain's CDR3 is CASSTGTYQETQYF. CDR3 coding DNA: TGTGCCAGTAGTACCGGGACATATCAAGAGACCCAGTACTTC. The rearrangement joins TRBV19 to TRBJ2-5, with a tentative D call TRBD1 (6 bases). V was trimmed by 4 bases and J by 2 bases, leaving 11 bases between them. Germline values: CDR1 LNHDA, CDR2 SQIVND (reference sequence). There are 14 residues in the CDR3.

The rearrangement uses TRBV7-8 and TRBJ2-5; D might be TRBD1 (5 bases). Trimming removed 1 base at V and 7 bases at J, with 13 bases between. The CDR3 runs 14 residues. From germline, CDR1 is SGHVS and CDR2 FQNEAQ. Written as DNA, the CDR3 is TGTGCCAGCAGCTTAGATAACTTCCAGGGGACCCAGTACTTC. This gives the protein CASSLDNFQGTQYF.